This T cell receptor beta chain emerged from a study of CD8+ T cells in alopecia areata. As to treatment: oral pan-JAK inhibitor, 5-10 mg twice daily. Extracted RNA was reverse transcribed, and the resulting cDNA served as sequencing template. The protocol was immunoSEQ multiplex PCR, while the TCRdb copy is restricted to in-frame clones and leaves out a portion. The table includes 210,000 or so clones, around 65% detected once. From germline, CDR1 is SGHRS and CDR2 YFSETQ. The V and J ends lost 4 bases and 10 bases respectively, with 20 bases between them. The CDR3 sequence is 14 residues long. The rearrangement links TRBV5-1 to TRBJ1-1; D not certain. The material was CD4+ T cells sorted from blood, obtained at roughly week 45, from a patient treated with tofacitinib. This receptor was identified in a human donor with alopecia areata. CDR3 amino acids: CASSVQSSPRGAFF. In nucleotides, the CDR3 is TGCGCCAGCAGCGTCCAAAGTTCTCCTCGGGGAGCTTTCTTT.